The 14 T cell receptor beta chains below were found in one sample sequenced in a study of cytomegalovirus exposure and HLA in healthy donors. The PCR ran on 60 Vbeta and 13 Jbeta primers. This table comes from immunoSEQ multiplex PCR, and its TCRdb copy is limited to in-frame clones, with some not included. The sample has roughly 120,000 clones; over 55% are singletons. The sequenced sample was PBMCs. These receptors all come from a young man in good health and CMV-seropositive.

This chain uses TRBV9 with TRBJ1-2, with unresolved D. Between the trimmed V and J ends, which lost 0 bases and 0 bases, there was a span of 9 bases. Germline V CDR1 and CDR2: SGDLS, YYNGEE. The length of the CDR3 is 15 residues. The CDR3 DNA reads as TGTGCCAGCAGCGTAGCAGGCAGTTCTAACTATGGCTACACCTTC. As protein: CASSVAGSSNYGYTF. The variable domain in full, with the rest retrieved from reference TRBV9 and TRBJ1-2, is DSGVTQTPKHLITATGQRVTLRCSPRSGDLSVYWYQQSLDQGLQFLIQYYNGEERAKGNILERFSAQQFPDLHSELNLSSLELGDSALYFCASSVAGSSNYGYTFGSGTRLTVV.

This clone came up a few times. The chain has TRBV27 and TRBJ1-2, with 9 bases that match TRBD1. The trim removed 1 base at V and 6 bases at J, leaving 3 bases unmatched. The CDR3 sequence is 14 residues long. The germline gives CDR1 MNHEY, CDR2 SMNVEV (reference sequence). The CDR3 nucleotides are TGTGCCAGCAGTTTATTAGGGACAGGGCATGGCTACACCTTC. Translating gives CASSLLGTGHGYTF.

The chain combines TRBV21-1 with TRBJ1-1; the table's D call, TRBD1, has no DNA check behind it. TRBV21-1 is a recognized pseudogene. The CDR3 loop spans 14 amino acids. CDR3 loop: CASSKETVQGVAFF. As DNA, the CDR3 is TGTGCCAGCAGCAAAGAAACTGTACAGGGGGTTGCTTTCTTT.

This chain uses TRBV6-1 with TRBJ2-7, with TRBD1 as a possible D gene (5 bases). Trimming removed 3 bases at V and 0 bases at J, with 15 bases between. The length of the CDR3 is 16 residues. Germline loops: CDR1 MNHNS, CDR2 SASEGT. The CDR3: CASSDPDRGSSYEQYV. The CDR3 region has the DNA TGTGCCAGCAGTGATCCTGACAGAGGATCCTCCTACGAGCAGTACGTC.

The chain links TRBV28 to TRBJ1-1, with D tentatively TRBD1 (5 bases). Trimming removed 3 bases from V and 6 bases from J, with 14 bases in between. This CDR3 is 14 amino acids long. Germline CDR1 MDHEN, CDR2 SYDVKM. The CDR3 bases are TGTGCCAGCAGTTTTGGACACGGGAGCCCTGAAGCTTTCTTT. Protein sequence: CASSFGHGSPEAFF.

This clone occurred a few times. CDR3 region: CASSLIGGASYNEQFF. The CDR3 nucleotides are TGTGCCAGCAGCTTAATCGGGGGGGCCTCCTACAATGAGCAGTTCTTC. The chain couples TRBV6-4 to TRBJ2-1, with TRBD2 identical over 8 bases. This CDR3 region has 16 residues. Germline-derived CDR1 and CDR2 are MRHNA and SNTAGT. The ends lost 6 bases at V and 0 bases at J; junction bases unmatched: 7.

CDR3 sequence: CASSSRGTGGEKLFF. CDR3 nucleotides: TGCGCCAGCTCGTCGAGAGGTACAGGGGGTGAAAAACTGTTTTTT. The J gene is TRBJ1-4, the V gene TRBV10-1; TRBD1 agrees at 8 bases. Germline V gene data show CDR1 as WNHNN and CDR2 as SYGVQD (reference sequence). J was trimmed by 7 bases and V by 8 bases; bases with no gene match: 12. This CDR3 comprises 15 residues.

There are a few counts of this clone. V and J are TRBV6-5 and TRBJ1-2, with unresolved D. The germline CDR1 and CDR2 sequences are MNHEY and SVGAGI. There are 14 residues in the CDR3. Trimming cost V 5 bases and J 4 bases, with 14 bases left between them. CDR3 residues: CASSEGVPFYGYTF. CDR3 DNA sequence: TGTGCCAGCAGTGAAGGAGTCCCTTTCTATGGCTACACCTTC.

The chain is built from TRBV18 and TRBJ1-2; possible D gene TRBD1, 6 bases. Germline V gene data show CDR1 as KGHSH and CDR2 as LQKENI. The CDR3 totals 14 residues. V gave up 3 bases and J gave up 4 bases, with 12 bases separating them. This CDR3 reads CASSPNGQSYGYTF. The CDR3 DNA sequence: TGTGCCAGCTCACCTAATGGACAGTCCTATGGCTACACCTTC.

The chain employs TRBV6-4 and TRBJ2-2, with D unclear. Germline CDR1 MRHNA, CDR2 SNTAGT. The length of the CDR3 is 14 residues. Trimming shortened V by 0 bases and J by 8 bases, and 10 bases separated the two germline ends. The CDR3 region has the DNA TGTGCCAGCAGTGACTCGATAGGAGCAGGGGAGCTGTTTTTT. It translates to CASSDSIGAGELFF.

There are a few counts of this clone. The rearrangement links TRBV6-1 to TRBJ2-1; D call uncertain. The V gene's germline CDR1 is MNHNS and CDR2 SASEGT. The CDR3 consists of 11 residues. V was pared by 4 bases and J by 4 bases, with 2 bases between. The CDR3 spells CASSVYNEQFF. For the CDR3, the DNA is TGTGCCAGCAGTGTATACAATGAGCAGTTCTTC.

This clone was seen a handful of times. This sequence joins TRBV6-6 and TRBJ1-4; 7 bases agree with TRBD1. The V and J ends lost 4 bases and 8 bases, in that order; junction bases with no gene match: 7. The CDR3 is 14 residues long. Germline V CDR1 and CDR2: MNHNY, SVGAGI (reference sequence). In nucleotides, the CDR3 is TGTGCCAGCAGTTTCCGACAGGGAGGAGAAAAACTGTTTTTT. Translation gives CASSFRQGGEKLFF.

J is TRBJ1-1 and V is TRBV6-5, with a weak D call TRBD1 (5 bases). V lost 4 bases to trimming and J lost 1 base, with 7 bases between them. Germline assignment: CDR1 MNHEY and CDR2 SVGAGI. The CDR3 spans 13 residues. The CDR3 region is CASSWGGNTEAFF. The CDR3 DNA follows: TGTGCCAGCAGTTGGGGCGGGAACACTGAAGCTTTCTTT.

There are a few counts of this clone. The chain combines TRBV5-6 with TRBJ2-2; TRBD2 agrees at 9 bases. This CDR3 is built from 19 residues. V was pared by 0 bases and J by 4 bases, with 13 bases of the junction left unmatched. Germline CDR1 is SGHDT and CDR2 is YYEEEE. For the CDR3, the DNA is TGTGCCAGCAGCTTGGAAACTGTTGGCGGGGGGGCCAGCACCGGGGAGCTGTTTTTT. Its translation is CASSLETVGGGASTGELFF. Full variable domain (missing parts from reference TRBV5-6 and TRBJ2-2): DAGVTQSPTHLIKTRGQQVTLRCSPKSGHDTVSWYQQALGQGPQFIFQYYEEEERQRGNFPDRFSGHQFPNYSSELNVNALLLGDSALYLCASSLETVGGGASTGELFFGEGSRLTVL.